The 27 T cell receptor beta chains reported below all come from one sample, sequenced in a study of T-cell memory formation after mild COVID-19. TCRdb analysed the 5' RACE reads with MiXCR anew, one entry per CDR3 protein. The top ten clones hold about 8.4% of a sample with hundreds of thousands of distinct CDR3 sequences, roughly a fifth of them seen once. The sample was PBMCs or a T cell subset sorted from them (not recorded which). The receptors derive from an adult woman who had mild COVID-19 (a few samples of this study predate the infection). Cell type and time point are not known.

This clonotype showed up just a few times. This CDR3 is CASSRTSGNEQYF. The DNA for the CDR3 is TGCGCCAGCAGCCGTACCTCAGGGAACGAGCAGTACTTC. V is TRBV4-1 and J is TRBJ2-7, with a weak D call TRBD1 (5 bases). Germline V lookup: CDR1 MGHRA, CDR2 YSYEKL. Trimming removed 4 bases at V and 5 bases at J, with 12 bases between. The CDR3 totals 13 residues.

The CDR3: CSARVGGQGLYGYTF. In nucleotides, the CDR3 is TGCAGTGCTAGAGTGGGGGGACAGGGTCTGTATGGCTACACCTTC. The chain uses TRBV20-1 and TRBJ1-2; 9 bases are shared with TRBD1. The CDR3 is 15 residues long. Germline trimming cut 1 base from V and 5 bases from J; bases unmatched to any gene: 8. Germline-derived CDR1 and CDR2 are DFQATT and SNEGSKA (reference sequence).

In its sample, this clonotype was seen a few times. This rearrangement joins TRBV5-1 to TRBJ2-7, with 13 bases matching TRBD2. Germline CDR1 reads SGHRS; CDR2 reads YFSETQ. The length of the CDR3 is 16 residues. The V gene end was trimmed by 4 bases and the J gene end by 5 bases; junction bases not matched to a gene: 9. The CDR3 protein is CASSPPGLAGRNEQYF. The CDR3 nucleotides are TGCGCCAGCAGCCCCCCGGGACTAGCGGGGAGAAACGAGCAGTACTTC.

V usage is TRBV4-1 and J usage is TRBJ1-3; D ambiguous. The CDR3 extends over 18 amino acids. CDR1 is MGHRA, CDR2 YSYEKL, per germline. Trimming stripped 0 bases from V and 0 bases from J, with 15 bases between. CDR3 residues: CASSQEETAQSSGNTIYF. CDR3 nucleotide sequence: TGCGCCAGCAGCCAAGAGGAGACTGCACAGAGCTCTGGAAACACCATATATTTT.

The rearrangement links TRBV12-3 or TRBV12-4 to TRBJ1-2; D unresolved. CDR3 length: 15 amino acids. Trimming shortened V by 11 bases and J by 4 bases, and 23 bases separated the two germline ends. The CDR3 region is CASQTAGGKVYGYTF. The CDR3 nucleotides read TGTGCCTCTCAAACGGCAGGAGGGAAAGTCTATGGCTACACCTTC.

J is TRBJ1-1 and V is TRBV30, with 7 bases matching TRBD1. This CDR3 has 15 amino acids. Germline CDR1 GTSNPN, CDR2 SVGIG (reference sequence). V shed 1 base, J shed 6 bases, and the junction held 11 bases outside the gene matches. CDR3: CAWSEWAGTAAEAFF. Here the CDR3 DNA reads TGTGCCTGGAGTGAATGGGCCGGGACAGCTGCTGAAGCTTTCTTT.

J is TRBJ1-2 and V is TRBV3-1; D unclear. The germline V gene has CDR1 LGHDT and CDR2 YNNKEL (reference sequence). This CDR3 has 12 residues. V lost 8 bases to trimming and J lost 6 bases, with 13 bases between them. The CDR3 is CASHTAGHGYTF. The CDR3 DNA reads as TGTGCCAGCCACACAGCCGGCCATGGCTACACCTTC. Full variable domain (missing parts from reference TRBV3-1 and TRBJ1-2): DTAVSQTPKYLVTQMGNDKSIKCEQNLGHDTMYWYKQDSKKFLKIMFSYNNKELIINETVPNRFSPKSPDKAHLNLHINSLELGDSAVYFCASHTAGHGYTFGSGTRLTVV.

This clonotype turned up a few times. V usage is TRBV24-1 and J usage is TRBJ2-5, with TRBD2 identical over 8 bases. Germline V CDR1 and CDR2: KGHDR, SFDVKD. Unmatched junction bases numbered 7, after V lost 6 bases and J lost 5 bases. CDR3 length equals 14 residues. CDR3 coding DNA: TGTGCCACCAGTCCGGGGGGGGCCTGGGAGACCCAGTACTTC. It codes for CATSPGGAWETQYF.

The chain links TRBV5-4 to TRBJ2-6, with D hard to call. Trimming stripped 4 bases from V and 0 bases from J, with 11 bases between. The CDR3 totals 16 residues. The germline gives CDR1 SGHNT, CDR2 YYREEE (reference sequence). This chain's CDR3 is CASSQDPSSGANVLTF. CDR3 sequence (DNA): TGTGCCAGCAGCCAGGACCCCAGCTCTGGGGCCAACGTCCTGACTTTC. Full variable domain (missing parts from reference TRBV5-4 and TRBJ2-6): ETGVTQSPTHLIKTRGQQVTLRCSSQSGHNTVSWYQQALGQGPQFIFQYYREEENGRGNFPPRFSGLQFPNYSSELNVNALELDDSALYLCASSQDPSSGANVLTFGAGSRLTVL.

V and J are TRBV13 and TRBJ2-7; D is uncertain. This CDR3 is built from 13 residues. Trimming pared 5 bases from V and 3 bases from J, leaving 11 bases between. Germline-derived CDR1 and CDR2 are PRHDT and FYEKMQ (reference sequence). In DNA, the CDR3 is TGTGCCAGCAGCCATGGACGGGTCTACGAGCAGTACTTC. It specifies CASSHGRVYEQYF. Based on the CDR3 plus reference TRBV13 and TRBJ2-7, the full variable domain is AAGVIQSPRHLIKEKRETATLKCYPIPRHDTVYWYQQGPGQDPQFLISFYEKMQSDKGSIPDRFSAQQFSDYHSELNMSSLELGDSALYFCASSHGRVYEQYFGPGTRLTVT.

This clonotype has just a few counts. The chain combines TRBV29-1 with TRBJ2-3; TRBD2 agrees at 11 bases. Germline V CDR1 and CDR2: SQVTM, ANQGSEA. The CDR3 length is 19 residues. Trimming removed 8 bases from V and 5 bases from J; junction bases left unmatched: 24. CDR3 coding DNA: TGCAGCCCCAGGCTAGCGGGAGGCCCAGGGGGCCTGGGGGTAGATACGCAGTATTTT. This translates into CSPRLAGGPGGLGVDTQYF.

This clonotype was counted between two and nine times. This sequence joins TRBV7-9 and TRBJ2-3; maybe TRBD1 (6 bases). Germline V CDR1 and CDR2: SEHNR, FQNEAQ (reference sequence). This CDR3 has 15 amino acids. V was shortened by 4 bases and J by 1 base, with 12 bases between the two germline ends. CDR3 in DNA: TGTGCCAGCAGCTACCTACGACAGGGCACAGATACGCAGTATTTT. Amino acid sequence: CASSYLRQGTDTQYF.

V is TRBV5-1 and J is TRBJ2-5; 7 bases align to TRBD1. Trimming took 3 bases from V and 4 from J; bases not matched to a gene: 6. Looked up from germline, CDR1 is SGHRS and CDR2 is YFSETQ. This CDR3 is 14 amino acids long. Written as DNA, the CDR3 is TGCGCCAGCAGCTCCACCCCAGGGGGAGAGACCCAGTACTTC. Translation: CASSSTPGGETQYF. Full variable domain (remainder filled in from reference TRBV5-1 and TRBJ2-5): KAGVTQTPRYLIKTRGQQVTLSCSPISGHRSVSWYQQTPGQGLQFLFEYFSETQRNKGNFPGRFSGRQFSNSRSEMNVSTLELGDSALYLCASSSTPGGETQYFGPGTRLLVL.

V is TRBV3-1 and J is TRBJ1-1, with D possibly matching TRBD1 (5 bases). The CDR3 sequence is 15 residues long. V was shortened by 7 bases and J by 1 base, with 16 bases between the two germline ends. CDR1 and CDR2 from the germline V gene are LGHDT and YNNKEL (reference sequence). The CDR3 here is CASNGGDSGNTEAFF. Here the CDR3 DNA reads TGTGCCAGCAACGGAGGGGATTCAGGGAACACTGAAGCTTTCTTT.

This clonotype occurred a few times. The rearrangement joins TRBV12-3 or TRBV12-4 to TRBJ2-7, with D possibly matching TRBD2 (7 bases). V shed 1 base and J shed 4 bases, with 17 bases lying between them. The CDR3 totals 16 residues. DNA for the CDR3: TGTGCCAGCAGTTTAGAGGGGGGGTCCCCCGTTTACGAGCAGTACTTC. Residues: CASSLEGGSPVYEQYF.

The table lists this clonotype with a few counts. The chain links TRBV7-2 to TRBJ1-2; 7 bases agree with TRBD1. The CDR3 is 13 amino acids. Germline V gene data show CDR1 as SGHTA and CDR2 as FQGNSA. After removal of 6 bases from V and 4 bases from J, the junction contained 5 bases not matched to a gene. Written as DNA, the CDR3 is TGTGCCAGCAGTATAGACAGGGCCTATGGCTACACCTTC. This sequence encodes CASSIDRAYGYTF.

This clonotype was detected once. The chain couples TRBV24-1 to TRBJ2-3; TRBD2 agrees at 14 bases. The CDR3 totals 16 residues. V shed 3 bases, J shed 3 bases, and the junction held 1 base outside the gene matches. The germline V gene has CDR1 KGHDR and CDR2 SFDVKD. The CDR3, as DNA: TGTGCCACCAGTGATCGACTAGCGGGAGGGACAGATACGCAGTATTTT. Protein sequence: CATSDRLAGGTDTQYF.

The rearrangement uses TRBV9 and TRBJ1-2; 8 bases are a match to TRBD1. The CDR3 sequence is 16 residues long. The junction had 12 bases not matched to a gene; V was cut back by 3 bases and J by 5 bases. The V gene's germline CDR1 is SGDLS and CDR2 YYNGEE. CDR3: CASSGTGSDGAYGYTF. The CDR3, as DNA: TGTGCCAGCAGCGGGACAGGGTCCGACGGGGCATATGGCTACACCTTC.

The J gene is TRBJ2-1, the V gene TRBV27; D gene unclear. This CDR3 has 16 amino acids. Trimming took 2 bases from V and 2 from J, leaving 13 bases between them. Germline loops: CDR1 MNHEY, CDR2 SMNVEV (reference sequence). The CDR3, as DNA: TGTGCCAGCAGTTTAGGAGCATACGGTACCTACAATGAGCAGTTCTTC. Protein sequence: CASSLGAYGTYNEQFF.

The chain links TRBV5-1 to TRBJ1-1; D unresolved. There are 13 residues in the CDR3. CDR1 and CDR2 from the germline V gene are SGHRS and YFSETQ. V lost 0 bases and J 4 bases, leaving 7 bases between the germline ends. CDR3 sequence: CASSLEELTEAFF. DNA of the CDR3: TGCGCCAGCAGCTTGGAAGAACTCACTGAAGCTTTCTTT.

V and J are TRBV5-4 and TRBJ2-5; D gene uncertain. Trimming cost V 4 bases and J 0 bases, with 16 bases left between them. The germline V gene has CDR1 SGHNT and CDR2 YYREEE (reference sequence). CDR3 length: 16 amino acids. In nucleotides, the CDR3 is TGTGCCAGCAGCCGAGAACCGCAGGAGTACCAAGAGACCCAGTACTTC. It codes for CASSREPQEYQETQYF.

This chain uses TRBV12-3 or TRBV12-4 with TRBJ1-2; weak D call: TRBD1 (5 bases). Trimming stripped 7 bases from V and 4 bases from J, with 10 bases between. This CDR3 has 12 residues. The CDR3 region is CASTRGPYGYTF. The CDR3, as DNA: TGTGCCAGCACTCGGGGCCCCTATGGCTACACCTTC.

A few counts support this clonotype. The chain couples TRBV5-1 to TRBJ1-4, with TRBD1 matching 8 bases. Germline V CDR1 and CDR2: SGHRS, YFSETQ. The junction had 10 bases not matched to a gene; V was cut back by 4 bases and J by 8 bases. The CDR3 runs 15 residues. CDR3 sequence (DNA): TGCGCCAGCAGCCCAGCGGCAGGGGGCGACGAAAAACTGTTTTTT. Translating it yields CASSPAAGGDEKLFF.

J is TRBJ1-2 and V is TRBV2; the D gene is possibly TRBD1 (6 bases). The CDR3 spans 14 residues. Per germline, CDR1 SNHLY and CDR2 FYNNEI. The ends were cut back, 2 bases at V and 4 bases at J, with 11 bases in the middle. The CDR3, as DNA: TGTGCCAGCAGTGAACCAGGGGCCGGCTATGGCTACACCTTC. Protein: CASSEPGAGYGYTF. Based on the CDR3 plus reference TRBV2 and TRBJ1-2, the full variable domain is EPEVTQTPSHQVTQMGQEVILRCVPISNHLYFYWYRQILGQKVEFLVSFYNNEISEKSEIFDDQFSVERPDGSNFTLKIRSTKLEDSAMYFCASSEPGAGYGYTFGSGTRLTVV.

The chain has TRBV20-1 and TRBJ2-1, with D perhaps matching TRBD1 (6 bases). CDR1 is DFQATT, CDR2 SNEGSKA, per germline (reference sequence). The CDR3 loop spans 14 amino acids. V lost 0 bases and J 10 bases, leaving 16 bases between the germline ends. The CDR3 sequence is CSARDSGAWREQFF. CDR3 sequence (DNA): TGCAGTGCTAGAGATTCAGGGGCGTGGCGAGAGCAGTTCTTC.

V and J are TRBV7-9 and TRBJ2-1, with 7 nucleotides matching TRBD2. The germline V gene encodes CDR1 SEHNR and CDR2 FQNEAQ (reference sequence). This CDR3 comprises 10 residues. V shed 7 bases and J 10 bases; nucleotides not matched to a gene: 1. The CDR3 DNA sequence: TGTGCCAGCATGGGGGGGGAGCAGTTCTTC. It yields the protein CASMGGEQFF.

The V and J genes are TRBV20-1 and TRBJ2-2; D is unresolved. V lost 3 bases and J 1 base, leaving 9 bases between the germline ends. Germline lookup yields CDR1 DFQATT and CDR2 SNEGSKA (reference sequence). This CDR3 comprises 14 residues. Here the CDR3 reads CSARPLGNTGELFF. CDR3 nucleotides: TGCAGTGCTAGGCCCTTGGGGAACACCGGGGAGCTGTTTTTT.